Reported below is one T cell receptor (beta chain). V shed 6 bases and J shed 4 bases, with 13 bases lying between them. This CDR3 region has 15 residues. Reverse transcription used about 0.45 to 1 ug RNA and random hexamers. From the immunoSEQ multiplex PCR reads, TCRdb called clonotypes with MiXCR, one entry per CDR3 protein. The sample includes more than 200,000 distinct CDR3 sequences, 80% to 95% of them seen just once. The data originate from a study of CD8 T cells in Susac syndrome. The rearrangement uses TRBV12-3 or TRBV12-4 and TRBJ2-6; D remains ambiguous. This sequence was found in a human donor with multiple sclerosis. The sequencing sample was made of CD8+ T cells from PBMCs. CDR3 DNA sequence: TGTGCCAGCAGCGGCTGGAGTACCGGGGCCAACGTCCTGACTTTC. Its protein product is CASSGWSTGANVLTF.